Presented here are 10 T cell receptor beta chains from one specimen sequenced in a study of regulatory T cells in long-lasting Graves disease. In building TCR beta libraries, iRepertoire HTBI primers were used together with Arm-PCR of CDR3 regions. MiXCR, run by TCRdb on the multiplex PCR reads, gives a single entry per CDR3 protein. This sample yields almost 350,000 distinct CDR3 sequences, of which about 19% are seen a single time; around 30% belongs to the top ten. Time point noted: persistent/refractory GD, antithyroid drugs over 5 years with positive TRAb. Scientists built the TCR library using RNA that was extracted from PBMCs. The specimen comprised peripheral blood mononuclear cells (PBMCs), sampled when the disease was refractory, from a patient treated with antithyroid drugs. These receptors were collected from a female donor with Graves disease.

This clonotype was counted ten times or more. J is TRBJ2-5 and V is TRBV18; D is possibly TRBD1 (6 bases). Germline lookup yields CDR1 KGHSH and CDR2 LQKENI. The V end lost 0 bases, the J end lost 5 bases, and 10 bases lay between the germline ends. CDR3 length equals 14 residues. The CDR3 protein is CASSPPGGAETQYF. The DNA of the CDR3 is TGTGCCAGCTCACCACCTGGGGGCGCCGAGACCCAGTACTTC. Full variable domain (rest looked up from reference TRBV18 and TRBJ2-5): NAGVMQNPRHLVRRRGQEARLRCSPMKGHSHVYWYRQLPEEGLKFMVYLQKENIIDESGMPKERFSAEFPKEGPSILRIQQVVRGDSAAYFCASSPPGGAETQYFGPGTRLLVL.

Concerning this clonotype: Germline and junction disagree at one end, which may indicate a read error. The rearrangement joins TRBV30 to TRBJ1-1; D unclear. The CDR3 runs to 8 residues. The germline V gene encodes CDR1 GTSNPN and CDR2 SVGIG (reference sequence). CDR3 in DNA: TGTGCCTGGAGTGTAGGGTCCTTT. Encoded protein: CAWSVGSF. The full variable domain, rest sourced from reference TRBV30 and TRBJ1-1, is SQTIHQWPATLVQPVGSPLSLECTVEGTSNPNLYWYRQAAGRGLQLLFYSVGIGQISSEVPQNLSASRPQDRQFILSSKKLLLSDSGFYLCAWSVGSFGQGTRLTVV.

This clonotype came up many times. The CDR3 loop is CASSPLGKGTEAFF. In DNA form, the CDR3 reads TGTGCCAGCTCACCACTGGGGAAAGGCACTGAAGCTTTCTTT. The chain uses TRBV18 and TRBJ1-1; D is undetermined. Germline V gene lookup returns CDR1 KGHSH and CDR2 LQKENI. The CDR3 runs to 14 residues. V shed 1 base and J shed 4 bases, with 10 bases lying between them.

This chain connects TRBV4-1 to TRBJ2-2; no definite D call. This CDR3 has 14 residues. Germline V lookup: CDR1 MGHRA, CDR2 YSYEKL. Trimming pared 5 bases from V and 5 bases from J, leaving 12 bases between. Written as DNA, the CDR3 is TGCGCCAGCAGCGTGGTTCCCTTAACCGGGGAGCTGTTTTTT. This sequence encodes CASSVVPLTGELFF.

This clonotype occurred many times. This chain uses TRBV27 with TRBJ1-2; 7 bases match TRBD1. Per germline, CDR1 MNHEY and CDR2 SMNVEV (reference sequence). V gave up 4 bases and J gave up 7 bases; unmatched junction bases: 3. The CDR3 length is 12 residues. The CDR3 sequence is CASSYRGGGYTF. The CDR3, as DNA: TGTGCCAGCAGTTACAGGGGAGGTGGCTACACCTTC.

This clonotype was recorded many times. This chain joins TRBV6-1 and TRBJ1-1; D remains ambiguous. V was trimmed by 5 bases and J by 2 bases, leaving 6 bases between them. Germline lookup yields CDR1 MNHNS and CDR2 SASEGT. CDR3 length equals 12 residues. This CDR3 reads CASSMYNTEAFF. The CDR3 DNA reads TGTGCCAGCAGTATGTATAACACTGAAGCTTTCTTT.

In nucleotides, the CDR3 is TGTGCCAGCAGTGAAGGTCCAGATTTGATGGACAGGGGCTACAATGAGCAGTTCTTC. It encodes CASSEGPDLMDRGYNEQFF. This rearrangement joins TRBV6-1 to TRBJ2-1; TRBD1 matches at 9 bases. The CDR3 totals 19 residues. The germline CDR1 and CDR2 sequences are MNHNS and SASEGT. Germline trimming cut 1 base from V and 3 bases from J; bases unmatched to any gene: 13.

Remarks on this clonotype: A read error may explain this, as a much larger clone is one base away. This chain joins TRBV6-5 and TRBJ1-5, with TRBD1 identical over 7 bases. V was pared by 4 bases and J by 0 bases, with 6 bases of the junction left unmatched. Germline CDR1 reads MNHEY; CDR2 reads SVGAGI. The length of the CDR3 is 16 residues. The CDR3: CASSWITGVSNQPQHF. In nucleotides, the CDR3 is TGTGCCAGCAGTTGGATTACAGGGGTTAGCAATCAGCCCCAGCATTTT.

In its sample, this clonotype was seen many times. The genes are TRBV3-1 and TRBJ2-1; 11 nucleotides agree with TRBD2. The CDR3 consists of 15 residues. Germline V CDR1 and CDR2: LGHDT, YNNKEL (reference sequence). With V trimmed by 2 bases and J by 3 bases, 0 bases remained unmatched. The CDR3 sequence: CASSQTSGSYNEQFF. In DNA, the CDR3 is TGTGCCAGCAGCCAAACTAGCGGGAGCTACAATGAGCAGTTCTTC.

The J gene is TRBJ2-7, the V gene TRBV2; D possibly corresponds to TRBD1 (7 bases). CDR1 SNHLY and CDR2 FYNNEI come from the germline V gene. V lost 6 bases, J lost 2 bases, and 14 bases lay in between. The CDR3 extends over 14 amino acids. CDR3 sequence reads: CASRGGQRTYEQYF. The DNA for the CDR3 is TGTGCCAGCAGGGGGGGACAGAGAACCTACGAGCAGTACTTC.